Listed below are T cell receptor beta chains from one sample, sequenced in a study of T cell responses to AZD1222 COVID-19 vaccine. Sequencing used immunoSEQ multiplex PCR; TCRdb keeps in-frame clones, though not all of them. The data contain about 92,000 clones, roughly 90% of them singletons. Sequenced material: peripheral blood, taken on day 0 of AZD1222 vaccination. The receptor set was obtained from an adult in good health. Both conserved end residues are part of each CDR3. Fields, in order: D gene, J gene, clone size, V gene, CDR3 DNA, CDR3 protein. The D gene is left open where the match is weak. Clone size is stated in some rows and not others, as once, few, many or a class when expanded.

d_call: TRBD1
j_call: TRBJ1-6
clone_size: .
v_call: TRBV5-4
cdr3_nt: TGTGCCAGCAGCAACCGGGACAGGGGTAATTCACCCCTCCACTTT
cdr3_aa: CASSNRDRGNSPLHF

d_call: .
j_call: TRBJ1-5
clone_size: .
v_call: TRBV6-2/TRBV6-3
cdr3_nt: TGTGCCAGCAGCCTTGGCTCGGCCCAGCATTTT
cdr3_aa: CASSLGSAQHF

d_call: TRBD2
j_call: TRBJ2-3
clone_size: .
v_call: TRBV18
cdr3_nt: TGTGCCAGCTCACCATCGTGGGGGGGAGGAGGAGATACGCAGTATTTT
cdr3_aa: CASSPSWGGGGDTQYF

d_call: .
j_call: TRBJ1-4
clone_size: .
v_call: TRBV2
cdr3_nt: TGTGCCAGCAGTGAGTCAGGGGATCGATCCGAAAAACTGTTTTTT
cdr3_aa: CASSESGDRSEKLFF

d_call: TRBD2
j_call: TRBJ2-1
clone_size: .
v_call: TRBV7-2
cdr3_nt: TGTGCCAGCAGCTTTAGTAGCGGGAACTACAATGAGCAGTTCTTC
cdr3_aa: CASSFSSGNYNEQFF

d_call: .
j_call: TRBJ1-1
clone_size: .
v_call: TRBV5-5
cdr3_nt: TGTGCCAGCAGCTTGGCTACGATACGCGACGGGTCTTTCTTT
cdr3_aa: CASSLATIRDGSFF

d_call: .
j_call: TRBJ2-1
clone_size: .
v_call: TRBV7-3
cdr3_nt: TGTGCCAGCAGCTTAAAGGTAGATTCCTACAATGAGCAGTTCTTC
cdr3_aa: CASSLKVDSYNEQFF

d_call: .
j_call: TRBJ2-3
clone_size: once
v_call: TRBV30
cdr3_nt: TGTGCCTGGAGTTTGTCGCAGGGGGGAGGCTGGGATACGCAGTATTTT
cdr3_aa: CAWSLSQGGGWDTQYF

d_call: .
j_call: TRBJ1-5
clone_size: .
v_call: TRBV4-1
cdr3_nt: TGCGCCAGCAGCCGCCAAGTATCTAGCGATCAGCCCCAGCATTTT
cdr3_aa: CASSRQVSSDQPQHF

d_call: .
j_call: TRBJ2-1
clone_size: .
v_call: TRBV7-2
cdr3_nt: TGTGCCAGCAGCTTAGCCCGGGGGTCCTACAATGAGCAGTTCTTC
cdr3_aa: CASSLARGSYNEQFF

d_call: TRBD1
j_call: TRBJ2-7
clone_size: .
v_call: TRBV14
cdr3_nt: TGTGCCAGCAGCCCCGACAGGGCTAGGGGTTACGAGCAGTACTTC
cdr3_aa: CASSPDRARGYEQYF

d_call: .
j_call: TRBJ1-4
clone_size: .
v_call: TRBV10-1
cdr3_nt: TGCGCCAGCAGTGAGTTTGGAGGGCAACCCCTTGTCGGAAAACTGTTTTTT
cdr3_aa: CASSEFGGQPLVGKLFF

d_call: .
j_call: TRBJ2-3
clone_size: .
v_call: TRBV5-1
cdr3_nt: TGCGCCAGCAGCTTGTTCCCAGGCAGTAACACAGATACGCAGTATTTT
cdr3_aa: CASSLFPGSNTDTQYF

d_call: .
j_call: TRBJ2-2
clone_size: .
v_call: TRBV21-1
cdr3_nt: TGTGCCAGCAGCGGCAGTAGGAACACCGGGGAGCTGTTTTTT
cdr3_aa: CASSGSRNTGELFF